A selection of T cell receptor beta chains follows, all from one sample in a study of blood T cell repertoires in COVID-19. The table came from immunoSEQ multiplex PCR; TCRdb's copy has only in-frame clones and leaves some out. The sample contains around 470,000 clones, 89% of which appear only once. Input material: peripheral blood. These receptors were taken from a man aged 18 to 29 with COVID-19, enrolled during active disease. Both conserved end residues are part of each CDR3. The D gene is left open where the match is weak. The size field is filled for only some rows; it gives once, few, many or a size class.

clone size	V gene	J gene	D gene	CDR3 DNA	CDR3 protein
-	TRBV9	TRBJ2-1	TRBD1	TGTGCCAGCAGCGTCTGGACAGGCTACAATGAGCAGTTCTTC	CASSVWTGYNEQFF
-	TRBV4-2	TRBJ2-3	TRBD2	TGTGCCAGCAGCCAAGAGGTAGCGGGGGAGCTCACAGATACGCAGTATTTT	CASSQEVAGELTDTQYF
-	TRBV6-5	TRBJ1-1	TRBD1	TGTGCCTCGGCGGACAGGGACTACACTGAAGCTTTCTTT	CASADRDYTEAFF
-	TRBV6-1	TRBJ1-6	-	TGTGCCAGCAGGGAAGGACAGAGAAATTCACCCCTCCACTTT	CASREGQRNSPLHF
-	TRBV15	TRBJ1-2	-	TGTGCCACCAGCAGAGAATCCGGGGGTGGCTACACCTTC	CATSRESGGGYTF
-	TRBV27	TRBJ1-1	-	TGTGCCAGCAGTTCATTTTTGAACACTGAAGCTTTCTTT	CASSSFLNTEAFF
-	TRBV10-1	TRBJ1-2	TRBD1	TGCGCCAGCAGCCCGACAGGGAGCTATGGCTACACCTTC	CASSPTGSYGYTF
-	TRBV4-1	TRBJ1-3	-	TGCGCCAGCAGCCGCCTCGGGAACTCTGGAAACACCATATATTTT	CASSRLGNSGNTIYF
few	TRBV7-2	TRBJ2-1	TRBD1	TGTGCCAGCAGCTCCGGACAGGGTAAGCCTTATGAGCAGTTCTTC	CASSSGQGKPYEQFF
once	TRBV7-8	TRBJ1-5	-	TGTGCCAGCAGCTTAGGTACAGGGATGGAGCCCCAGCATTTT	CASSLGTGMEPQHF
-	TRBV6-5	TRBJ1-6	TRBD1	TGTGCCAGCAGTAACCGGGACAGAGATTCACCCCTCCACTTT	CASSNRDRDSPLHF
-	TRBV10-3	TRBJ2-2	TRBD2	TGTGCCATCAGTCTGGAGCGGGAGAGGAGCACCGGGGAGCTGTTTTTT	CAISLERERSTGELFF
-	TRBV7-6	TRBJ2-1	TRBD1	TGTGCCAGCAGCCTCTACCAAGGGGGCGAGAATGAGCAGTTCTTC	CASSLYQGGENEQFF
-	TRBV30	TRBJ2-1	TRBD2	TGTGCCTGGAACCTAGCGGGAGGACTCTACAATGAGCAGTTCTTC	CAWNLAGGLYNEQFF
-	TRBV27	TRBJ2-1	-	TGTGCCAGCAGTCCTGGGGCGGACGCTATTGAGCAGTTCTTC	CASSPGADAIEQFF
once	TRBV10-1	TRBJ2-1	TRBD2	TGCGCCAGCCCTCCGGGACTAGCGGTCTACAATGAGCAGTTCTTC	CASPPGLAVYNEQFF
-	TRBV6-2/TRBV6-3	TRBJ1-6	-	TGTGCCAGCAGTTGGGCTTATAATTCACCCCTCCACTTT	CASSWAYNSPLHF
few	TRBV13	TRBJ2-1	-	TGTGCCAGCTCGACCTTCAGGGACTATGAGCAGTTCTTC	CASSTFRDYEQFF
-	TRBV27	TRBJ1-1	-	TGTGCCAGCAGTTTAGCAGCGGCCACTGAAGCTTTCTTT	CASSLAAATEAFF
-	TRBV5-1	TRBJ1-3	TRBD1	TGCGCCAGCAGCGATACACAGGGGGGAAACACCATATATTTT	CASSDTQGGNTIYF
once	TRBV11-3	TRBJ2-1	TRBD2	TGTGCCAGCAGCTTAGGACTAGCGGGGTCGGGGCAGTTCTTC	CASSLGLAGSGQFF
-	TRBV27	TRBJ2-5	-	TGTGCCAGCAGTTTAGTTGCGGGATCTCAGTTACAAGAGACCCAGTACTTC	CASSLVAGSQLQETQYF
-	TRBV5-6	TRBJ2-5	-	TGTGCCAGCAGCTTGCCGGGGATGGGAGAGACCCAGTACTTC	CASSLPGMGETQYF
-	TRBV6-5	TRBJ1-4	TRBD1	TGTGCCAGCAGAAAGGACAGGGGCCGAGATGAAAAACTGTTTTTT	CASRKDRGRDEKLFF
-	TRBV19	TRBJ2-7	-	TGTGCCAGTAGGGACTCGAAAACCTACGAGCAGTACTTC	CASRDSKTYEQYF
-	TRBV12-3/TRBV12-4	TRBJ2-1	TRBD1	TGTGCCAGCAGAGGACAGGGCCCAAATGAGCAGTTCTTC	CASRGQGPNEQFF
-	TRBV24-1	TRBJ2-1	-	TGTGCCACCAGTGATTGGGACAACAATGAGCAGTTCTTC	CATSDWDNNEQFF
-	TRBV19	TRBJ2-3	TRBD2	TGTGCCAGTAGTATAACTAGCGGGTACCGCACAGATACGCAGTATTTT	CASSITSGYRTDTQYF
-	TRBV27	TRBJ2-1	TRBD2	TGTGCCAGCAGTTTAATGATGGGCGGGAGGGCCGATGAGCAGTTCTTC	CASSLMMGGRADEQFF
-	TRBV6-5	TRBJ2-5	-	TGTGCCAGCAGTTCCCAAAAACGATCTAGCGCAGAGACCCAGTACTTC	CASSSQKRSSAETQYF
-	TRBV5-1	TRBJ1-1	TRBD1	TGCGCCAGCAGCTTGGGGACAGGGGCCACTGAAGCTTTCTTT	CASSLGTGATEAFF
-	TRBV18	TRBJ1-1	-	TGTGCCAGCTCACCCCAAGAGGTATGGAACACTGAAGCTTTCTTT	CASSPQEVWNTEAFF
once	TRBV4-1	TRBJ2-5	TRBD2	TGCGCCAGCAGCCTCTCAGGACTAGCGGGGAGGAAGACCCAGTACTTC	CASSLSGLAGRKTQYF
few	TRBV5-4	TRBJ2-7	-	TGTGCCAGCAGCTTGGAATCGAGCTACGAGCAGTACTTC	CASSLESSYEQYF
-	TRBV12-5	TRBJ2-3	TRBD2	TGTGCTAGTGGTTTGTCGGGACTAGCGGGGGCCCCCGCCGAAGATACGCAGTATTTT	CASGLSGLAGAPAEDTQYF
-	TRBV21-1	TRBJ1-1	-	TGTGCCAGCAGCAAAGCCGACAGGGAGGACACTGAAGCTTTCTTT	CASSKADREDTEAFF
-	TRBV15	TRBJ1-2	-	TGTGCCACCAGCAGATCCCTCTCCCCGGGATACAATGGCTACACCTTC	CATSRSLSPGYNGYTF